The source of this T cell receptor beta chain is a study of response to subunit inactivated influenza vaccine. This clonotype has just a few counts. The germline CDR1 and CDR2 sequences are SGHTA and FQGNSA. This CDR3 contains 13 residues. V was trimmed by 4 bases and J by 2 bases, leaving 7 bases between them. Via MiXCR, TCRdb re-called the RT-PCR reads, giving one row per CDR3 protein. The sample carries about 530,000 distinct CDR3 sequences, approximately 13% recorded once. This clonotype was obtained from a man over 45 who received an inactivated influenza vaccine. This specimen was PBMCs from blood, taken about 40 days after vaccination. The chain links TRBV7-2 to TRBJ2-3; D is ambiguous. The DNA for the CDR3 is TGTGCCAGCAGCTCGAGATACACAGATACGCAGTATTTT. It specifies CASSSRYTDTQYF.